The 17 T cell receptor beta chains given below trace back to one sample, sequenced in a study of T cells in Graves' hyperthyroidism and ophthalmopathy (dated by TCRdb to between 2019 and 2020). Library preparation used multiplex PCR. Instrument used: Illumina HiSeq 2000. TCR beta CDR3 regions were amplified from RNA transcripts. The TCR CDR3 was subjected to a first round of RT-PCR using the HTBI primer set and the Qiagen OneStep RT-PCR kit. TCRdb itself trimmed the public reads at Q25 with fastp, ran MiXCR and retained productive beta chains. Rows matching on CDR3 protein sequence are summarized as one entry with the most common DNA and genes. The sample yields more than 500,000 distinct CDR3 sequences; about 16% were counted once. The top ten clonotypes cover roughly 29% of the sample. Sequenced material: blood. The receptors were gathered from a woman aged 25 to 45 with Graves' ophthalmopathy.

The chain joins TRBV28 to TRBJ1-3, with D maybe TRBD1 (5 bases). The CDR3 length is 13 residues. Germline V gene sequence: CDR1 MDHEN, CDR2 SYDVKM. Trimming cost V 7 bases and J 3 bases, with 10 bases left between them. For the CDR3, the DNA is TGTGCCAGCACCGGCGGGGGTGGAAACACCATATATTTT. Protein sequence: CASTGGGGNTIYF.

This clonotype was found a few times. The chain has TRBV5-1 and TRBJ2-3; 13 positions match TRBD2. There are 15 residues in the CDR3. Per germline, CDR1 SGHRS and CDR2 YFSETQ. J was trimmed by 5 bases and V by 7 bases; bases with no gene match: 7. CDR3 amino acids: CASRPGLAGIDTQYF. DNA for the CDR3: TGCGCCAGCCGTCCGGGACTAGCGGGAATAGATACGCAGTATTTT.

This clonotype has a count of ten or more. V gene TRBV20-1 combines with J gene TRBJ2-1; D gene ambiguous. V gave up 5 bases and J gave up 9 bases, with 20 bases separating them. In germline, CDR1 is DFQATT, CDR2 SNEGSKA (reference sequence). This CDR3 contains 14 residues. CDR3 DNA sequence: TGCAGTGCTCTCCCCTTGATCCCTGAGGCTGAGCAGTTCTTC. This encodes CSALPLIPEAEQFF.

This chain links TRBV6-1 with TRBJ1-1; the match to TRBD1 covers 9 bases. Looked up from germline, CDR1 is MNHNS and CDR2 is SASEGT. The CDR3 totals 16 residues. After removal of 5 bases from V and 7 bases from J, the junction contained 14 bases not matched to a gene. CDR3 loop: CASSTRGQGKHDEAFF. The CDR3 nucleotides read TGTGCCAGCAGTACTAGGGGACAGGGTAAACACGATGAAGCTTTCTTT.

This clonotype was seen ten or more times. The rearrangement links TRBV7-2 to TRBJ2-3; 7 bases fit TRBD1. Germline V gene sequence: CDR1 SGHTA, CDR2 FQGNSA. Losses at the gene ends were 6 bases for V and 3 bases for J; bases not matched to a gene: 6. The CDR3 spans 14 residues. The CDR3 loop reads CASSSTRGTDTQYF. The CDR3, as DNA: TGTGCCAGCAGTTCCACCAGGGGGACAGATACGCAGTATTTT.

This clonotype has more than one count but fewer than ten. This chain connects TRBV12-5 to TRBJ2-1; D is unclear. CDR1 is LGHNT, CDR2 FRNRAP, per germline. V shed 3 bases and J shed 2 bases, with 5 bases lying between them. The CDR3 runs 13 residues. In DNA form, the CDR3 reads TGTGCTAGTGGTTTCGAGGCCTACAATGAGCAGTTCTTC. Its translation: CASGFEAYNEQFF.

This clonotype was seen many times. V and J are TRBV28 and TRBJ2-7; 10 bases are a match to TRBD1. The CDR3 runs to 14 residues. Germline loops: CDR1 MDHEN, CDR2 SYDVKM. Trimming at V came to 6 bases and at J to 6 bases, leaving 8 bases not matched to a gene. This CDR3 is CASSAGTGVAEQYF. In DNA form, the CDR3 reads TGTGCCAGCAGCGCAGGGACAGGGGTCGCCGAGCAGTACTTC. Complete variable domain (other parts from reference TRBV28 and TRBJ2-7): DVKVTQSSRYLVKRTGEKVFLECVQDMDHENMFWYRQDPGLGLRLIYFSYDVKMKEKGDIPEGYSVSREKKERFSLILESASTNQTSMYLCASSAGTGVAEQYFGPGTRLTVT.

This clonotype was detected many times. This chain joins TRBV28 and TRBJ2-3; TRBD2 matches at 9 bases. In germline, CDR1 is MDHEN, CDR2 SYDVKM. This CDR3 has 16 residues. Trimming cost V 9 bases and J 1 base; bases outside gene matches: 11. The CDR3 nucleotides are TGTGCCAGTTTCCCCGGCGGGAGGGCCGGCACAGATACGCAGTATTTT. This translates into CASFPGGRAGTDTQYF.

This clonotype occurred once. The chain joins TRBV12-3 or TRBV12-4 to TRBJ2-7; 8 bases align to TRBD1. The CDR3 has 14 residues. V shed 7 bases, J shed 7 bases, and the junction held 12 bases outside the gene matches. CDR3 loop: CASNLGQGQGEQYF. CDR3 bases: TGTGCCAGCAATCTAGGACAGGGTCAAGGTGAGCAGTACTTC.

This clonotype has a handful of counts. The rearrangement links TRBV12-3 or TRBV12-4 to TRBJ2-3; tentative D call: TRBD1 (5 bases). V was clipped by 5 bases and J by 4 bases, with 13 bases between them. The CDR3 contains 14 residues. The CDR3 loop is CASSVTPGPDTQYF. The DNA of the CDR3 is TGTGCCAGCAGTGTGACCCCAGGGCCAGATACGCAGTATTTT.

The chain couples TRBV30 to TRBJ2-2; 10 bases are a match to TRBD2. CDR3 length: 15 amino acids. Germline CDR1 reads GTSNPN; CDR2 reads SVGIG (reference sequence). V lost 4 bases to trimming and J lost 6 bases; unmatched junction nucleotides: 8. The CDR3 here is CAWKIAGGFSGELFF. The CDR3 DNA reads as TGTGCCTGGAAAATAGCGGGAGGTTTTTCCGGGGAGCTGTTTTTT.

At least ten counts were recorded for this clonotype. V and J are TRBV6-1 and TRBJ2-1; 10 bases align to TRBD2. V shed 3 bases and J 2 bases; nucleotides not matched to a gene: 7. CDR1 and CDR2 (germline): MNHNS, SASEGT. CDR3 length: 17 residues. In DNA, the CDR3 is TGTGCCAGCAGTGACCTCCAAGCGGGAGGGGCCTACAATGAGCAGTTCTTC. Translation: CASSDLQAGGAYNEQFF.

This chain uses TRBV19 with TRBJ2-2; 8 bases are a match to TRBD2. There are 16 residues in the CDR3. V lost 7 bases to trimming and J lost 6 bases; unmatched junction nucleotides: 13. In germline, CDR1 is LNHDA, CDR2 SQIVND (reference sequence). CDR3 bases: TGTGCCAGTAATGGTCCGGGAGGGCCTTTGGCCGGGGAGCTGTTTTTT. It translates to CASNGPGGPLAGELFF.

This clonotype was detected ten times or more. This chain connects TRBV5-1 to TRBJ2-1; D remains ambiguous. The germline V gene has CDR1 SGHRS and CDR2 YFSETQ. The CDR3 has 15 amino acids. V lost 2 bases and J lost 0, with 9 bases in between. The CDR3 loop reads CASSFYRSSYNEQFF. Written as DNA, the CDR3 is TGCGCCAGCAGCTTTTATCGGAGCTCCTACAATGAGCAGTTCTTC.

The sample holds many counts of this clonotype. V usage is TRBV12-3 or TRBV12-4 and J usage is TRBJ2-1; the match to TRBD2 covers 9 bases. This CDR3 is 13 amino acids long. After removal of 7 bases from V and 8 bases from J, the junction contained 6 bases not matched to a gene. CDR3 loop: CASINSGSDEQFF. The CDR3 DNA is TGTGCCAGCATCAATAGCGGGAGTGATGAGCAGTTCTTC.

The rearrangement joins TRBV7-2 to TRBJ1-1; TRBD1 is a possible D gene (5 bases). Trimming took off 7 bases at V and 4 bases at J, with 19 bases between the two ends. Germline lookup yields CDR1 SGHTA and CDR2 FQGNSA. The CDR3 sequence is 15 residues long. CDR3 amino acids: CASTKRGVLSTEAFF. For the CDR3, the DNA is TGTGCCAGCACCAAAAGAGGGGTGTTGAGCACTGAAGCTTTCTTT.

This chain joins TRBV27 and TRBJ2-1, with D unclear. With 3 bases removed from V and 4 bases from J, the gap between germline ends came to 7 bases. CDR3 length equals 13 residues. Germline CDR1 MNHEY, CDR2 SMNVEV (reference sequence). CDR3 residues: CASSFYRYNEQFF. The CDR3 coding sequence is TGTGCCAGCAGTTTTTACAGATACAATGAGCAGTTCTTC.